This TCR beta chain was observed in a study of CD8 T cells in Susac syndrome (dated by TCRdb to between 2019 and 2020). Regarding the study in general: The study used repertoire sequencing to test whether antigen drove CD8+ T cell activation and differentiation in Susac syndrome.

The investigation overall reported the following: The number of individuals in the TCR sequencing and HLA analysis was acknowledged as relatively small.

Points on this clonotype: The clone's antigen remains unknown. Per-base quality was not reported, and no clone a single base away is much larger than it.

Trimming accounts for 6 bases at V and 1 base at J, while the number of junction bases matched to no gene is 3. Reading the germline V gene (reference sequence) gives CDR1 SEHNR and CDR2 FQNEAQ. Measured from the cysteine to the phenylalanine, the CDR3 is 14 residues long. Only CDR3 DNA remains: 42 bases, in frame from the first base. High-throughput TCR beta sequencing profiled peripheral blood CD8+ and CD4+ T cells from healthy donors, Susac syndrome patients and multiple sclerosis patients. The healthy donors served as controls matched for age and sex. CD8+ TEMRA cells were enriched by FACS, while bulk CD8+ and CD4+ T cells were purified by magnetic negative isolation. Blood was drawn into EDTA tubes, processed within 24 hours, and PBMCs were isolated by density gradient centrifugation. PBMCs intended for TCR sequencing were frozen in liquid nitrogen and were later thawed in a 37 degrees C water bath. A purity of at least 90% was achieved for sorted or isolated CD4+, CD8+ and CD8+ TEMRA cells.

RNA was extracted using the RNeasy kit, and about 0.45 to 1 ug of the RNA was reverse transcribed with random hexamers. TCR beta CDR3 regions were amplified with the immunoSEQ multiplex PCR assay covering 54 Vbeta and 13 Jbeta segments. To correct PCR amplification bias, a synthetic template baseline was used for both primer optimization and computational correction. The authors processed their data as follows. Only productive sequences were kept, with reads annotated to V, D and J genes according to IMGT and analyzed in immunoSEQ Analyzer. Clonality was calculated as one minus the Shannon entropy normalized by log2 of the number of productive unique sequences. For each patient and control, public and private clones were evaluated among the 100 most prevalent clones. Clones were defined as Susac-specific when absent from the healthy and MS cohorts, from about 1,100 published viral clones and from other ImmuneACCESS disease sequences. TCRdb reprocessing: public reads trimmed at Q25 with fastp, clones called with MiXCR, in-frame beta chains kept. Rows matching on CDR3 protein sequence are summarized as one entry with the most common DNA and genes. TCRdb's processing, not the authors' own work, is the source of the V and J calls. The sample profile shows some 99,000 distinct CDR3 sequences; about 96% of them were found once. 0.096% of the sample lies in the top ten.

The sequence was obtained from a human donor in good health. Here the chain combines TRBV7-9 and TRBJ2-7, with 10 middle bases fitting TRBD1. Sequencing was carried out using CD4+ T cells from PBMCs. The bases are TGTGCCAGCAGTCGGACAGGGGGTTCCTACGAGCAGTACTTC. It codes for CASSRTGGSYEQYF.